The sample holds a few counts of the clone carrying this T cell receptor beta chain. The source of the sample is a study of T-cell memory formation after mild COVID-19. The CDR3 sequence is 16 residues long. The junction had 4 bases not matched to a gene; V was cut back by 1 base and J by 1 base. Germline V gene lookup returns CDR1 SGHVS and CDR2 FQNEAQ. TCRdb ran MiXCR on the 5' RACE reads and lists one entry per CDR3 protein. The table has 250,000 to 300,000 distinct CDR3 sequences, approximately 8.4% seen once; the top ten hold around a fifth. The chain joins TRBV7-8 to TRBJ2-5; 9 bases are a match to TRBD2. This clonotype was obtained from a man aged 18 to 30 who had mild COVID-19 (a few samples of this study predate the infection). Cell type and time point are not known. Sequencing was performed on PBMCs or a T cell subset sorted from them (not recorded which). Here the CDR3 reads CASSLGVAGAQETQYF. The CDR3 nucleotides read TGTGCCAGCAGCTTAGGGGTAGCGGGGGCCCAAGAGACCCAGTACTTC. Full variable domain (rest looked up from reference TRBV7-8 and TRBJ2-5): GAGVSQSPRYKVAKRGQDVALRCDPISGHVSLFWYQQALGQGPEFLTYFQNEAQLDKSGLPSDRFFAERPEGSVSTLKIQRTQQEDSAVYLCASSLGVAGAQETQYFGPGTRLLVL.